The clone carrying this T cell receptor (beta chain) was found a few times. Its cognate antigen is unknown. TCRdb reprocessed the RT-PCR reads with MiXCR, giving one entry per CDR3 protein. The sample records 650,000 to 800,000 distinct CDR3 sequences, about a fifth being singletons. The data belong to a study of response to subunit inactivated influenza vaccine. General study results and limits: Few additional T cells are recruited per seasonal influenza vaccination, authors suggested.

The CDR3 has 18 amino acids. This specimen was PBMCs from blood, taken more than 4 days after vaccination. The origin of this receptor is a man aged 50 or older who received an inactivated influenza vaccine. The chain links TRBV21-1 to TRBJ2-7; no check of the table's D call, TRBD2, against the DNA was made. TRBV21-1 is tagged as a pseudogene. The CDR3 coding sequence is TGTGCCAGCAGCAAGGGACTAGCGGACACCCTGAAGTCCTACGAGCAGTACTTC. It encodes CASSKGLADTLKSYEQYF.